These 19 T cell receptor beta chains were all obtained from the same sample, sequenced in a study of Ad26.COV2.S vaccination and SARS-CoV-2 variants. Assay: immunoSEQ multiplex PCR; the TCRdb copy retains only in-frame clones and omits some. The data show a few hundred thousand clones, with 85% to 90% seen just once and 5.5% held by the top ten. Stated treatment: roughly 19 received Ad26.COV2.S at low or high dose, single or two shots; 5 received placebo; per-sample allocation not given. Samples came from day 63 after the first vaccine or placebo injection. This specimen consisted of peripheral blood, obtained in a trial of Ad26.COV2.S vaccine versus placebo. These receptors all come from a person between 18 and 65 years old who received the Ad26.COV2.S COVID-19 vaccine or a placebo.

The rearrangement joins TRBV27 to TRBJ2-5, with D possibly TRBD1 on 6 matching bases. The CDR3 sequence is 13 residues long. CDR1 MNHEY and CDR2 SMNVEV come from the germline V gene (reference sequence). Trimming pared 5 bases from V and 2 bases from J, leaving 9 bases between. The CDR3 sequence: CASSPTGQETQYF. CDR3 DNA: TGTGCCAGCAGTCCTACAGGGCAAGAGACCCAGTACTTC.

The rearrangement uses TRBV4-1 and TRBJ1-4; TRBD1 matches at 8 bases. The CDR3 spans 16 residues. With 0 bases clipped from V and 8 bases from J, the junction kept 8 bases outside the gene matches. Germline V gives CDR1 MGHRA, CDR2 YSYEKL. DNA for the CDR3: TGCGCCAGCAGCCAAGATATTCAGGGGGCGAGGGAAAAACTGTTTTTT. The encoded protein is CASSQDIQGAREKLFF.

The chain has TRBV19 and TRBJ2-1; 9 bases map to TRBD2. Germline V gene sequence: CDR1 LNHDA, CDR2 SQIVND (reference sequence). V dropped 6 bases and J dropped 4; count of bases not matched to a gene: 7. The CDR3 totals 15 residues. CDR3 loop: CASRGRGGAYNEQFF. The CDR3 DNA sequence: TGTGCCAGTAGAGGGCGGGGGGGCGCTTACAATGAGCAGTTCTTC. The full variable domain, with the rest looked up from reference TRBV19 and TRBJ2-1, is DGGITQSPKYLFRKEGQNVTLSCEQNLNHDAMYWYRQDPGQGLRLIYYSQIVNDFQKGDIAEGYSVSREKKESFPLTVTSAQKNPTAFYLCASRGRGGAYNEQFFGPGTRLTVL.

This rearrangement joins TRBV2 to TRBJ2-1; 11 positions agree with TRBD2. V was pared by 8 bases and J by 6 bases, with 3 bases of the junction left unmatched. The CDR3 has 13 amino acids. CDR1 and CDR2 (germline): SNHLY, FYNNEI. Here the CDR3 reads CASLLAGVNEQFF. The DNA for the CDR3 is TGTGCCAGCTTACTAGCGGGGGTCAATGAGCAGTTCTTC.

CDR3 bases: TGTGCCAGTAGTCCGGGACAGGGGGTAACGGACACTGAAGCTTTCTTT. It yields the protein CASSPGQGVTDTEAFF. The gene calls are TRBV19 and TRBJ1-1, with 11 bases identical to TRBD1. Trimming cost V 5 bases and J 3 bases; bases outside gene matches: 8. In germline, CDR1 is LNHDA, CDR2 SQIVND (reference sequence). The CDR3 runs 16 residues. The whole variable domain, filled in from reference TRBV19 and TRBJ1-1, reads DGGITQSPKYLFRKEGQNVTLSCEQNLNHDAMYWYRQDPGQGLRLIYYSQIVNDFQKGDIAEGYSVSREKKESFPLTVTSAQKNPTAFYLCASSPGQGVTDTEAFFGQGTRLTVV.

The V gene is TRBV3-1 (or the pseudogene TRBV3-2), the J gene TRBJ1-3, with TRBD1 identical over 7 bases. The germline V gene encodes CDR1 LGHDT and CDR2 YNNKEL (reference sequence). The CDR3 extends over 16 amino acids. After removal of 6 bases from V and 4 bases from J, the junction contained 12 bases not matched to a gene. The CDR3 protein is CASSPGQGEIGNTIYF. CDR3 in DNA: TGTGCCAGCAGTCCGGGCCAGGGGGAGATCGGAAACACCATATATTTT.

The chain joins TRBV19 to TRBJ1-6; TRBD1 is a possible D gene (6 bases). The CDR3 loop spans 16 amino acids. Trimming pared 7 bases from V and 0 bases from J, leaving 13 bases between. Germline-derived CDR1 and CDR2 are LNHDA and SQIVND (reference sequence). The CDR3 DNA sequence: TGTGCCAGTAACCGAGGACAGAGCTCCTATAATTCACCCCTCCACTTT. This codes for CASNRGQSSYNSPLHF. The whole variable domain, remainder taken from reference TRBV19 and TRBJ1-6, is DGGITQSPKYLFRKEGQNVTLSCEQNLNHDAMYWYRQDPGQGLRLIYYSQIVNDFQKGDIAEGYSVSREKKESFPLTVTSAQKNPTAFYLCASNRGQSSYNSPLHFGNGTRLTVT.

The CDR3 sequence: CASSFQRGDQPQHF. For the CDR3, the DNA is TGTGCCAGCAGTTTTCAAAGGGGCGATCAGCCCCAGCATTTT. The J gene is TRBJ1-5, the V gene TRBV27, with D possibly matching TRBD1 (5 bases). Deletions cut 3 bases from V and 5 bases from J, with 11 bases between. There are 14 residues in the CDR3. Germline assignment: CDR1 MNHEY and CDR2 SMNVEV (reference sequence).

This clone showed up just a few times. V is TRBV5-6 and J is TRBJ2-7, with D perhaps TRBD1 (6 bases). CDR3 length: 13 residues. Germline assignment: CDR1 SGHDT and CDR2 YYEEEE. V was shortened by 5 bases and J by 1 base, with 10 bases between the two germline ends. DNA for the CDR3: TGTGCCAGCAGAAACAGGGTTTCCTACGAGCAGTACGTC. It specifies CASRNRVSYEQYV.

The chain is built from TRBV6-2 or TRBV6-3 and TRBJ1-5, with 7 bases identical to TRBD1. CDR1 and CDR2 (germline): MNHEY, SVGEGT. The ends lost 6 bases at V and 4 bases at J; junction bases unmatched: 6. The CDR3 contains 14 residues. The CDR3 reads CASSETGRNQPQHF. The CDR3 DNA reads as TGTGCCAGCAGCGAGACAGGGAGAAATCAGCCCCAGCATTTT.

The chain has TRBV6-1 and TRBJ1-2, with D hard to call. Trimming took off 10 bases at V and 2 bases at J, with 11 bases between the two ends. CDR1 is MNHNS and CDR2 is SASEGT in the germline V gene. This CDR3 region has 12 residues. The CDR3 region is CAMSDANYGYTF. CDR3 DNA sequence: TGTGCCATGTCAGACGCAAACTATGGCTACACCTTC.

This clone was seen many times. V usage is TRBV7-9 and J usage is TRBJ1-2; 8 bases match TRBD1. CDR1 and CDR2 (germline): SEHNR, FQNEAQ (reference sequence). CDR3 length equals 15 residues. V shed 8 bases and J 4 bases; nucleotides not matched to a gene: 12. CDR3 amino acids: CASGIQGGMTYGYTF. The CDR3 coding sequence is TGTGCCAGCGGGATACAGGGGGGCATGACCTATGGCTACACCTTC.

The chain has TRBV6-5 and TRBJ1-5; D gene ambiguous. From germline, CDR1 is MNHEY and CDR2 SVGAGI. Trimming removed 5 bases at V and 2 bases at J, with 7 bases between. The CDR3 totals 13 residues. CDR3 DNA sequence: TGTGCCAGCAGTATCAGCCGCAATCAGCCCCAGCATTTT. This gives the protein CASSISRNQPQHF.

V usage is TRBV12-3 or TRBV12-4 and J usage is TRBJ2-3; D gene uncertain. The CDR3 sequence is 12 residues long. Trimming left V 2 bases short and J 7 bases short, with 7 bases between. CDR3 nucleotide sequence: TGTGCCAGCAGTTTAAAAGGGCATACGCAGTATTTT. This sequence encodes CASSLKGHTQYF.

The V gene is TRBV10-3, the J gene TRBJ2-7; 7 nucleotides align to TRBD2. The junction had 9 bases not matched to a gene; V was cut back by 4 bases and J by 6 bases. Germline V gene data show CDR1 as ENHRY and CDR2 as SYGVKD. The CDR3 has 14 amino acids. CDR3 region: CAISVGGKSSEQYF. DNA for the CDR3: TGTGCCATCAGTGTGGGGGGGAAAAGTAGCGAGCAGTACTTC.

This clone appeared once. The CDR3 protein is CASSPTRLAFF. DNA of the CDR3: TGTGCCAGCAGCCCTACAAGGTTAGCTTTCTTT. The chain recombines TRBV12-3 or TRBV12-4 with TRBJ1-1; no firm D call. V was shortened by 6 bases and J by 10 bases, with 12 bases between the two germline ends. This CDR3 region has 11 residues.

This chain joins TRBV5-4 and TRBJ1-6, with TRBD1 as a possible D gene (6 bases). The V end lost 0 bases, the J end lost 9 bases, and 16 bases lay between the germline ends. The germline V gene encodes CDR1 SGHNT and CDR2 YYREEE (reference sequence). CDR3 length: 16 amino acids. The CDR3 loop reads CASSLARRTGSSPLHF. Written as DNA, the CDR3 is TGTGCCAGCAGCTTGGCTCGTAGAACAGGGAGTTCACCCCTCCACTTT.

A remark on this clone: The junction shows a germline mismatch at one end, possibly a read error. The chain has TRBV25-1 and TRBJ1-4; D possibly corresponds to TRBD1 (6 bases). CDR3 size: 15 residues. Germline CDR1 and CDR2: MGHDK and SYGVNS. CDR3: CASGDFTGPNEKLFF. CDR3 bases: TGTGCCAGCGGTGACTTTACAGGGCCTAATGAAAAACTGTTTTTT.

This chain links TRBV13 with TRBJ1-3; D uncertain. This CDR3 comprises 20 residues. Trimming removed 2 bases at V and 0 bases at J, with 23 bases between. Germline assignment: CDR1 PRHDT and CDR2 FYEKMQ (reference sequence). The CDR3 region has the DNA TGTGCCAGCAGCTTACTGGGTCCGGGCACGGATGGGAGCTCTGGAAACACCATATATTTT. Protein product: CASSLLGPGTDGSSGNTIYF.